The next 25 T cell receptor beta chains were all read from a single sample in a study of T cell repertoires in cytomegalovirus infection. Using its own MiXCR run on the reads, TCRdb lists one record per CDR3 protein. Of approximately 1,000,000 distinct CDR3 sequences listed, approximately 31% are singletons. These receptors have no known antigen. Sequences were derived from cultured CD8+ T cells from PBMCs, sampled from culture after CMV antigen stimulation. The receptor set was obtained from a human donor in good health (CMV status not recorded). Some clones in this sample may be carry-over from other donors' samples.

In DNA form, the CDR3 reads TGTGCTAGTGGTTTCGGGACAGGGCAACACACCGGGGAGCTGTTTTTT. Protein sequence: CASGFGTGQHTGELFF. The chain joins TRBV12-5 to TRBJ2-2, with 9 bases aligning to TRBD1. Germline V CDR1 and CDR2: LGHNT, FRNRAP. The junction had 5 bases not matched to a gene; V was cut back by 3 bases and J by 3 bases. The CDR3 is 16 residues long.

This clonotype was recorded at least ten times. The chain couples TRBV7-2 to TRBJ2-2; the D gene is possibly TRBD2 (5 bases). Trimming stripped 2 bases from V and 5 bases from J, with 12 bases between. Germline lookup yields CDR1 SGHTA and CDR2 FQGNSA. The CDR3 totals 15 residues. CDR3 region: CASSLRRWETGELFF. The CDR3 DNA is TGTGCCAGCAGCTTACGGCGGTGGGAGACCGGGGAGCTGTTTTTT.

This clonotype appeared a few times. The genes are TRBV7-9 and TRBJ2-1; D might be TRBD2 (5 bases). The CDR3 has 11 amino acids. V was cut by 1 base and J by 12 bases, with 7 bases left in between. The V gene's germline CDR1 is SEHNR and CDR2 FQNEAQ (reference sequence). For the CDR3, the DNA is TGTGCCAGCAGCTTAGATCGGGGGCAGTTCTTC. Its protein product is CASSLDRGQFF.

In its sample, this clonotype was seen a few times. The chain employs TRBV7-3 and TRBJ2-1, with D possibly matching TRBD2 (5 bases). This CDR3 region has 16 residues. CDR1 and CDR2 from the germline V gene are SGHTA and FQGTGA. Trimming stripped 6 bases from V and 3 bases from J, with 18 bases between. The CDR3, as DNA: TGTGCCAGCAGTCTAAAGGGTAGCGCGCTCTACAATGAGCAGTTCTTC. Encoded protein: CASSLKGSALYNEQFF.

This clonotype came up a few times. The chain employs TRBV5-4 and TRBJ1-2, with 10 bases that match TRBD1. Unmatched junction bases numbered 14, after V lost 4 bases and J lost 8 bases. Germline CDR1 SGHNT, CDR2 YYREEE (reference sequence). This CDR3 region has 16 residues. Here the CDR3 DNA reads TGTGCCAGCAGCCCAGGACAGGGGGTTATCTTTTTAGGCTACACCTTC. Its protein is CASSPGQGVIFLGYTF. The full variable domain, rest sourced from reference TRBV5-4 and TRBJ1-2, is ETGVTQSPTHLIKTRGQQVTLRCSSQSGHNTVSWYQQALGQGPQFIFQYYREEENGRGNFPPRFSGLQFPNYSSELNVNALELDDSALYLCASSPGQGVIFLGYTFGSGTRLTVV.

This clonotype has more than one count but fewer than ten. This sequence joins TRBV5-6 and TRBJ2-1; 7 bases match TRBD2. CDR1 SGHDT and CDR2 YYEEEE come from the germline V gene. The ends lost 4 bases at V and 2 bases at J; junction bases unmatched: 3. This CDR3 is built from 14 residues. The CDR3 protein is CASSTGRPYNEQFF. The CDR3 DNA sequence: TGTGCCAGCAGCACCGGGAGGCCCTACAATGAGCAGTTCTTC.

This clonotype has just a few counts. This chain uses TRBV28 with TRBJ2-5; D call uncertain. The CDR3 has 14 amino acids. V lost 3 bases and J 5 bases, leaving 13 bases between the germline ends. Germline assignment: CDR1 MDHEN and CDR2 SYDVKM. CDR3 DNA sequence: TGTGCCAGCAGTTTTAGGGCCAACGGGGAGACCCAGTACTTC. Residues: CASSFRANGETQYF.

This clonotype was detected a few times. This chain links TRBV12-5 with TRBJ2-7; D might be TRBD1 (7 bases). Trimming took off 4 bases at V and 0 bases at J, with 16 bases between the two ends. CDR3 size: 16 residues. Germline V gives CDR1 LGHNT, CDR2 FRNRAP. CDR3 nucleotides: TGTGCTAGTGGTTGCAGCGGAGGGGGCCCCTCCTACGAGCAGTACGTC. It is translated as CASGCSGGGPSYEQYV.

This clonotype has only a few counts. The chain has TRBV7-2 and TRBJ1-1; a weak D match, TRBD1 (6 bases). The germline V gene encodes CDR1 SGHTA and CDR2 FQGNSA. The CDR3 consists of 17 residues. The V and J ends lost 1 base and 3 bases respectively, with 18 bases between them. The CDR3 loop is CASSLGGGWVVDTEAFF. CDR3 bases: TGTGCCAGCAGCTTAGGAGGGGGATGGGTGGTGGACACTGAAGCTTTCTTT.

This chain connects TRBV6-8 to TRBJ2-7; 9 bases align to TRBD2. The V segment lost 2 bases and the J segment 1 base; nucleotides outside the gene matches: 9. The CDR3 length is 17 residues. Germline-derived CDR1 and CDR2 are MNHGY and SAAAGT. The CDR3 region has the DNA TGTGCCAGCAGTTACCGGAGGCGGGGGGGCCGGTCCTACGAGCAGTACGTC. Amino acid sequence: CASSYRRRGGRSYEQYV.

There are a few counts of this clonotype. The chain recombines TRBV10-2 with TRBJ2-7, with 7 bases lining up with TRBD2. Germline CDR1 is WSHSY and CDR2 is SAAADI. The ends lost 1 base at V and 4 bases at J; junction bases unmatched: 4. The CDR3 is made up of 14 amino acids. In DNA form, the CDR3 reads TGCGCCAGCAGTGAGTGGGGACTACCTTACGAGCAGTACGTC. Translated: CASSEWGLPYEQYV.

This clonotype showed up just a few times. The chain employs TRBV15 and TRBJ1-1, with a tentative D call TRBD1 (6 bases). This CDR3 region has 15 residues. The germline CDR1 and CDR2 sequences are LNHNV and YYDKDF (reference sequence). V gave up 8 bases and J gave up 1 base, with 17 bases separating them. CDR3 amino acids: CATFDRGAPNTEAFF. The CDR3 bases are TGTGCCACCTTCGATCGGGGGGCCCCGAACACTGAAGCTTTCTTT.

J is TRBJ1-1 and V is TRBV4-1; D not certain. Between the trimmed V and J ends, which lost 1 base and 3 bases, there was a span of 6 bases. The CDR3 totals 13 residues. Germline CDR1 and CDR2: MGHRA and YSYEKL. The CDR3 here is CASSQVQYTEAFF. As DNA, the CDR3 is TGCGCCAGCAGCCAAGTACAGTACACTGAAGCTTTCTTT.

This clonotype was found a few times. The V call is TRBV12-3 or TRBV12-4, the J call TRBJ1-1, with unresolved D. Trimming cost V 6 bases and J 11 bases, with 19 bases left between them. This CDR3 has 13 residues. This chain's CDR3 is CASRHTVLPVAFF. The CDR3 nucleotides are TGTGCCAGCAGACATACAGTCCTCCCTGTGGCTTTCTTT.

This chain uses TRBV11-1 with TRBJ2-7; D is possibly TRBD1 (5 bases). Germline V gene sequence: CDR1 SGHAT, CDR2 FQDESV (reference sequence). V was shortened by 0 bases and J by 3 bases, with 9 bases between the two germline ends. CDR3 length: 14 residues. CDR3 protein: CASSLAPTGYEQYV. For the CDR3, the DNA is TGTGCCAGCAGCTTAGCGCCCACAGGCTACGAGCAGTACGTC.

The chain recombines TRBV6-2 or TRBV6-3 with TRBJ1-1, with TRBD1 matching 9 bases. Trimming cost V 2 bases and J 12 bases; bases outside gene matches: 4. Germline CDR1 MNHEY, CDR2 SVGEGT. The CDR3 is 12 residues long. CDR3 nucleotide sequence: TGTGCCAGCAGTTACGGGACAGGGAGCTCTTTCTTT. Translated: CASSYGTGSSFF.

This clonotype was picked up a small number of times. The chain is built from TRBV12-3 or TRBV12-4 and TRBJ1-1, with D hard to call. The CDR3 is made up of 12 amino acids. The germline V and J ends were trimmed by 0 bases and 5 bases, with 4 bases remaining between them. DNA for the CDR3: TGTGCCAGCAGTTTAGCGATAACTGAAGCTTTCTTT. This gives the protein CASSLAITEAFF.

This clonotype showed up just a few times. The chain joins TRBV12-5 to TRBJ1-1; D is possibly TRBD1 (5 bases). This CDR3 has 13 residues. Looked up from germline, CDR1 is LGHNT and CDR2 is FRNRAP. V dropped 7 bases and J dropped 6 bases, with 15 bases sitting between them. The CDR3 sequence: CASARGWGSEAFF. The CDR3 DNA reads TGTGCTAGTGCCCGGGGGTGGGGCTCTGAAGCTTTCTTT.

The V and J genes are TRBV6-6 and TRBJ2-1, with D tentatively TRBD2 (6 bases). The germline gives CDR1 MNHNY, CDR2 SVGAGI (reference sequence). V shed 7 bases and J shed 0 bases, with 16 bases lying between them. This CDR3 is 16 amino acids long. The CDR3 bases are TGTGCCAGCACCCCTGGAGGGGCCCCCTCCTACAATGAGCAGTTCTTC. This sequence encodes CASTPGGAPSYNEQFF.

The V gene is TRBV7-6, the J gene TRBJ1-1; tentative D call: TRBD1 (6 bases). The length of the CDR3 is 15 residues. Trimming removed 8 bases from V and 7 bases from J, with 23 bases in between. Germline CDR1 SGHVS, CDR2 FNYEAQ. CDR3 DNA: TGTGCCAGCTGCGATGCCGGGACACGGCCCATTGAAGCTTTCTTT. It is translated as CASCDAGTRPIEAFF.

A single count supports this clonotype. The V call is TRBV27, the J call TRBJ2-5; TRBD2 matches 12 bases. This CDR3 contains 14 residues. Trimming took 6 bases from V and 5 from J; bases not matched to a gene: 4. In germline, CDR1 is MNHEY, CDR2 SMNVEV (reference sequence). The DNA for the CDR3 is TGTGCCAGCAGGACTAGCGGGGGACATGAGACCCAGTACTTC. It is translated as CASRTSGGHETQYF.

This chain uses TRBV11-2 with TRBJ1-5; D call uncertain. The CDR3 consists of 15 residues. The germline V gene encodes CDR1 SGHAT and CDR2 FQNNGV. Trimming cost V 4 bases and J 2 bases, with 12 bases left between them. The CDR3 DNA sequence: TGTGCCAGCAGCTGCGAACGGACCGGCAATCAGCCCCAGCATTTT. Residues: CASSCERTGNQPQHF.

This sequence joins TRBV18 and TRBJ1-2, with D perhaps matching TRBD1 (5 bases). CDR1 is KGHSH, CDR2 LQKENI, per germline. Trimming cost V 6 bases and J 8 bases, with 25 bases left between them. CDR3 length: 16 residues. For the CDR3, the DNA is TGTGCCAGCTCCGAATTTCTTGGGACGGACCCTCGCGGCTACACCTTC. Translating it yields CASSEFLGTDPRGYTF.

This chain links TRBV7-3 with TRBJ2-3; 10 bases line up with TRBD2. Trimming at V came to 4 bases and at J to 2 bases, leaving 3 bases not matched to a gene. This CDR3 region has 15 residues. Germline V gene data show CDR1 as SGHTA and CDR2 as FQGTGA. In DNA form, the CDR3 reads TGTGCCAGCAGCTCTCTAGCGGGGGACACAGATACGCAGTATTTT. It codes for CASSSLAGDTDTQYF.

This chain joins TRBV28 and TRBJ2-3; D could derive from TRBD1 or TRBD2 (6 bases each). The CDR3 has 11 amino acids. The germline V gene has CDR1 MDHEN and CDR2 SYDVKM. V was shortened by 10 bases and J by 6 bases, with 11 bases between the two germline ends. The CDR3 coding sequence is TGTGCCAACAGGGACTCTGATACGCAGTATTTT. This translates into CANRDSDTQYF.